Listed here are 5 T cell receptor beta chains from one sample, sequenced in a study of siplizumab effects on memory and regulatory T cells. Sequenced by immunoSEQ multiplex PCR; TCRdb stores in-frame clones only, minus some. The table shows about 87,000 clones, with nearly 95% occurring only once. Sequenced input: non-Treg CD4+ T cells sorted from blood. The origin of the receptors is a human donor in good health.

This clone was picked up a small number of times. The chain employs TRBV2 and TRBJ1-4; D is perhaps TRBD1 (5 bases). CDR3 length equals 14 residues. Germline CDR1 is SNHLY and CDR2 is FYNNEI. Between the trimmed V and J ends, which lost 6 bases and 2 bases, there was a span of 10 bases. This CDR3 reads CASRRGLTNEKLFF. For the CDR3, the DNA is TGTGCCAGCAGGCGGGGCCTGACTAATGAAAAACTGTTTTTT.

The J gene is TRBJ2-3, the V gene TRBV5-4; TRBD1 aligns across 8 bases. V lost 1 base, J lost 1 base, and 2 bases stayed unmatched. CDR1 and CDR2 (germline): SGHNT, YYREEE (reference sequence). The CDR3 is 15 amino acids. In nucleotides, the CDR3 is TGTGCCAGCAGCTTGCAGGGGGCACGCACAGATACGCAGTATTTT. Residues: CASSLQGARTDTQYF.

Note on this clone: A junction boundary mismatches the germline segment, possibly from a read error. The chain joins TRBV7-7 to TRBJ2-7; no clear D gene. CDR1 and CDR2 from the germline V gene are SSHAT and FNYEAQ (reference sequence). This CDR3 is 15 amino acids long. CDR3 nucleotides: TGTGCTAGCAGGCCTCTGGTTGGTGGGCCCTACGAGCAGTACTTC. It encodes CASRPLVGGPYEQYF.

The table lists this clone with a count of one. The rearrangement links TRBV14 to TRBJ1-6; the match to TRBD1 covers 10 bases. Trimming took 4 bases from V and 10 from J; bases not matched to a gene: 7. The germline V gene has CDR1 SGHDN and CDR2 FVKESK. The CDR3 contains 15 residues. The CDR3 is CASSPGQGVNSPLHF. The CDR3 DNA reads as TGTGCCAGCAGCCCAGGACAGGGGGTTAACTCACCCCTCCACTTT.

The chain carries TRBV7-9 and TRBJ1-1, with D tentatively TRBD1 (6 bases). Trimming left V 1 base short and J 1 base short, with 7 bases between. The length of the CDR3 is 14 residues. Germline V gene lookup returns CDR1 SEHNR and CDR2 FQNEAQ (reference sequence). This CDR3 is CASSLGQANTEAFF. The CDR3 coding sequence is TGTGCCAGCAGCTTAGGACAGGCGAACACTGAAGCTTTCTTT.